This TCR beta chain was retrieved from a study of cytotoxic CD8 clonotypes in ibrutinib-treated CLL (dated by TCRdb to the early 2020s). Looking at the study overall: The cohort was composed of roughly ten relapsed/refractory and about 15 treatment-naive patients; IGHV unmutated status was identified in 17 patients. Partial responses were observed in roughly 24 patients and complete responses in 2; after a median follow-up of roughly 72 months, remission was maintained in about 15 patients and progression was observed in some twelve. Response samples were taken after a median of 12 months on treatment, ranging from about 6 to 36 months. On average, each sample yielded about 250,000 productive templates and over 90,000 productive rearrangements. Of the 85 to 90 participants in the trial, 26 had longitudinal samples available. Cryopreserved peripheral blood mononuclear cells were obtained before treatment, at response, and at either sustained remission or disease progression. All remission and progressive disease samples were collected while patients were still receiving ibrutinib. Findings and caveats that apply to the study as a whole: Public clonotypes were rare and either shrank or stayed stable during treatment, and the rise in clonality at ibrutinib response reflected expansion of private clonotypes. Lymph node repertoires were not examined, and the timing of sampling was not matched between patients in sustained remission and those whose disease progressed. At ibrutinib response clonality went up, during sustained remission it held steady, and at progression it dropped back toward baseline. Baseline clonality exceeded that of age-matched healthy donors and correlated strongly with circulating CD8+ T-cell counts.

On a MiSeq, deep resolution sequencing aimed for a depth between 1 in 1 million and 1 in 200,000 T cells, with each clonotype covered about 9.2x on average. TCR beta libraries were generated with the immunoSEQ hsTCRB Kit. Under the source paper's analysis protocol: The data were analyzed with ImmunoSEQ Analyzer and ImmunoSEQ Data Assistant, and V, D and J gene assignments followed IMGT definitions. Clonality, which ranges from 0 to 1, was calculated by subtracting the normalized Shannon entropy of productive rearrangement frequencies from one. Only overrepresented clonotypes making up at least 0.05% of each patient's repertoire were included in the public clonotype analysis. Repertoires from approximately 12 age-matched healthy donors in immuneACCESS were used as clonality controls. The table was pulled from immuneACCESS by TCRdb, which kept in-frame rearrangements only. Such tables lose some clones; where checked, under half of the loss comes from unresolved V genes, and the rest has no known cause. For V, J and clone size, that table is used; D and trimming come from the DNA. For this sample the table gives approximately 190,000 clones, of which around 70% were detected only once. Of the sample, approximately 6.3% falls within the top ten clones.

The label giving this sample's time point can be read as: 12 months on ibrutinib. For TCR beta library preparation, approximately 2 micrograms of genomic DNA were extracted from the cryopreserved PBMCs. Longitudinal blood samples from CLL patients on ibrutinib monotherapy underwent high-throughput TCR beta sequencing. Patients were enrolled in a phase 2 open-label single-center ibrutinib monotherapy trial. In regard to this clone: It lacks a known antigen. A read error may account for a junction end that differs from germline.

The CDR1 and CDR2 encoded by the germline V gene (reference sequence) are SSHAT and FNYEAQ. Including cysteine and phenylalanine, the CDR3 has 16 amino acids. The CDR3 DNA has 48 bases and is translated from base 1. The material was PBMCs, obtained after 12 months of ibrutinib treatment. The sequence came from a human donor with chronic lymphocytic leukemia. The chain was built from TRBV7-7 and TRBJ2-1, with 12 bases in between that match TRBD2. The CDR3 protein: CASSPRLAGEYNEQFF. At the DNA level, the sequence is TGTGCTAGCAGCCCAAGACTAGCGGGAGAGTACAATGAGCAGTTCTTC.